This passage covers 12 T cell receptor beta chains from one sample sequenced in a study of cytomegalovirus exposure and HLA in healthy donors. PCR involved 60 Vbeta and 13 Jbeta primers. Assay: immunoSEQ multiplex PCR; the TCRdb copy retains only in-frame clones and omits some. The table records about 120,000 clones, 65% to 80% of them present only once. Sequencing used PBMCs. The receptors shown here come from a middle-aged man in good health and CMV-seropositive.

This clone was found a few times. The chain links TRBV28 to TRBJ1-1, with 7 positions matching TRBD1. V was clipped by 8 bases and J by 1 base; unmatched bases: 7. Germline CDR1 and CDR2: MDHEN and SYDVKM. The CDR3 runs 14 residues. The chain's CDR3 is CASGLGTANTEAFF. CDR3 nucleotide sequence: TGTGCCAGCGGCTTGGGGACAGCGAACACTGAAGCTTTCTTT.

The chain employs TRBV5-1 and TRBJ2-7, with 7 bases matching TRBD2. CDR1 is SGHRS and CDR2 is YFSETQ in the germline V gene. The ends lost 4 bases at V and 1 base at J; junction bases unmatched: 11. There are 16 residues in the CDR3. CDR3 amino acids: CASSPGWGGSSYEQYF. The DNA of the CDR3 is TGCGCCAGCAGCCCGGGATGGGGGGGGTCGTCCTACGAGCAGTACTTC. Looking up the rest from reference TRBV5-1 and TRBJ2-7 gives the full variable domain: KAGVTQTPRYLIKTRGQQVTLSCSPISGHRSVSWYQQTPGQGLQFLFEYFSETQRNKGNFPGRFSGRQFSNSRSEMNVSTLELGDSALYLCASSPGWGGSSYEQYFGPGTRLTVT.

The chain has TRBV2 and TRBJ1-6; 10 positions match TRBD1. Trimming cost V 6 bases and J 14 bases; bases outside gene matches: 13. Germline assignment: CDR1 SNHLY and CDR2 FYNNEI. The CDR3 runs to 15 residues. CDR3 DNA sequence: TGTGCCAGCAGGGGTGCAGCCGGGACAGGGGCATCCCTCCACTTT. Residues: CASRGAAGTGASLHF.

The chain has TRBV5-6 and TRBJ1-1; D is unresolved. Trimming cost V 3 bases and J 0 bases, with 6 bases left between them. Germline assignment: CDR1 SGHDT and CDR2 YYEEEE. The CDR3 is made up of 13 amino acids. The CDR3 DNA reads TGTGCCAGCAGCTGGAGGGTGAACACTGAAGCTTTCTTT. Translated, it gives CASSWRVNTEAFF.

In DNA form, the CDR3 reads TGCGCCAGCAGCCAAGTAGGGGGCATAGGTTCCTACGAGCAGTACTTC. It specifies CASSQVGGIGSYEQYF. The V call is TRBV4-1, the J call TRBJ2-5, with TRBD1 matching 7 bases. The DNA end is more similar to TRBJ2-7, so the J call may be wrong. Germline CDR1 reads MGHRA; CDR2 reads YSYEKL. The CDR3 is made up of 16 amino acids.

The chain is built from TRBV5-1 and TRBJ1-6; tentatively, D is TRBD1 (5 bases). From germline, CDR1 is SGHRS and CDR2 YFSETQ. The CDR3 is 16 amino acids. Trimming removed 5 bases at V and 0 bases at J, with 12 bases between. CDR3 DNA: TGCGCCAGCAGTTCAAGACAGCCCTCCTATAATTCACCCCTCCACTTT. This sequence encodes CASSSRQPSYNSPLHF.

V gene TRBV6-1 combines with J gene TRBJ1-2; no firm D call. CDR3 size: 13 residues. Germline V CDR1 and CDR2: MNHNS, SASEGT. Trimming removed 6 bases from V and 2 bases from J, with 10 bases in between. The CDR3 spells CASSRTRNYGYTF. The CDR3 DNA is TGTGCCAGCAGCCGAACGCGAAACTATGGCTACACCTTC.

In its sample, this clone was seen a few times. The chain recombines TRBV10-3 with TRBJ2-7, with D possibly matching TRBD1 (6 bases). V was pared by 6 bases and J by 2 bases, with 11 bases between. From germline, CDR1 is ENHRY and CDR2 SYGVKD. The CDR3 has 13 residues. Here the CDR3 DNA reads TGTGCCATCAGGGAACAGGGAGCCTACGAGCAGTACTTC. Its protein product is CAIREQGAYEQYF.

The chain carries TRBV25-1 and TRBJ2-3, with 7 nucleotides matching TRBD1. The CDR3 consists of 14 residues. Germline CDR1 and CDR2: MGHDK and SYGVNS. V lost 3 bases to trimming and J lost 6 bases; unmatched junction nucleotides: 6. The CDR3, as DNA: TGTGCCAGCAGTGAGAAGGGGGCGGACGATACGCAGTATTTT. Encoded protein: CASSEKGADDTQYF.

The CDR3 coding sequence is TGTGCCAGCGGGCAAATAGGGGACAGGATGAGTCAGCCCCAGCATTTT. Translated, it gives CASGQIGDRMSQPQHF. This chain links TRBV4-2 with TRBJ1-5; 8 bases align to TRBD1. This CDR3 is built from 16 residues. CDR1 is LGHNA, CDR2 YNFKEQ, per germline. The V and J ends lost 8 bases and 6 bases, in that order; junction bases with no gene match: 15.

The V gene is TRBV6-1, the J gene TRBJ2-7, with 9 bases fitting TRBD2. J lost 6 bases, V lost 4 bases, and 13 bases had no gene match. The V gene's germline CDR1 is MNHNS and CDR2 SASEGT. There are 16 residues in the CDR3. CDR3 protein: CASSADSGGGHGEQYF. The CDR3 region has the DNA TGTGCCAGCAGTGCAGATAGCGGGGGAGGTCATGGCGAGCAGTACTTC.

The rearrangement uses TRBV2 and TRBJ1-6, with 7 bases that match TRBD1. CDR3 length equals 16 residues. The ends lost 6 bases at V and 6 bases at J; junction bases unmatched: 11. From germline, CDR1 is SNHLY and CDR2 FYNNEI. As DNA, the CDR3 is TGTGCCAGCAGCCTCTTTGGGGGACAGAGTAATTCACCCCTCCACTTT. Its protein is CASSLFGGQSNSPLHF. Using reference TRBV2 and TRBJ1-6 for the parts outside the CDR3, the full variable domain is EPEVTQTPSHQVTQMGQEVILRCVPISNHLYFYWYRQILGQKVEFLVSFYNNEISEKSEIFDDQFSVERPDGSNFTLKIRSTKLEDSAMYFCASSLFGGQSNSPLHFGNGTRLTVT.